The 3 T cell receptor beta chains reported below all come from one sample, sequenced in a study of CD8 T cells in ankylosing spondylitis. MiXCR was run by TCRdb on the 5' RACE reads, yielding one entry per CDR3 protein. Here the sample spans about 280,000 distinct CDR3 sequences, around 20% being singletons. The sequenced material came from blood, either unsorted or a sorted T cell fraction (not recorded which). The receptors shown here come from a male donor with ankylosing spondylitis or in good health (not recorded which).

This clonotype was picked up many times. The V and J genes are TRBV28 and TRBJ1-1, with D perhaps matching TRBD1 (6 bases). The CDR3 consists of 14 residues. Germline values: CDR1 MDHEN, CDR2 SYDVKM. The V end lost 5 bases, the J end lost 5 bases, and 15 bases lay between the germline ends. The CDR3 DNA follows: TGTGCCAGCAGTCCGCGATTGAGGGGGACTGAAGCTTTCTTT. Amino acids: CASSPRLRGTEAFF.

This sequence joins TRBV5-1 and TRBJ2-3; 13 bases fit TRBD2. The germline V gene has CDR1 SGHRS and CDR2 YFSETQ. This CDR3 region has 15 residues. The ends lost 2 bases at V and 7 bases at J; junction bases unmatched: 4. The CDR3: CASSFGLAGAHTQYF. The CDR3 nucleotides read TGCGCCAGCAGCTTCGGACTAGCGGGAGCCCATACGCAGTATTTT.

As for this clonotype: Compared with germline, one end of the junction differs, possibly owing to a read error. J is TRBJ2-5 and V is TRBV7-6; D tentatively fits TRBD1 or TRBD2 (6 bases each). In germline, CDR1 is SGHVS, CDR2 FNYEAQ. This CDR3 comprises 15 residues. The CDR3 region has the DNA TGTGCTAGCAGCTTATTACAGGGAGGTCGGGAGACCCAGTACTTC. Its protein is CASSLLQGGRETQYF.